This is a list of T cell receptor beta chains from one sample in a study of shared T cell receptors in the human thymus. Generated by immunoSEQ multiplex PCR, the TCRdb table keeps only in-frame clones and is missing some. The sample has some 760,000 clones, 70% to 90% seen once; the top ten hold 0.0095% to 0.011%. Separately, the same data were catalogued under a study of human thymus T cells.

The specimen sequenced was thymocytes. These receptors originate from a girl under three years old with a congenital heart defect. CDR3s include the opening cysteine and the closing phenylalanine or tryptophan. D genes are given only for firm matches. Where a row states a size, it is once, few, many or the class of an expanded clone; other rows omit it.

V	size	D	J	CDR3	DNA
TRBV6-1	NA	NA	TRBJ1-5	CASSGAVSNQPQHF	TGTGCCAGCAGTGGGGCTGTTAGCAATCAGCCCCAGCATTTT
TRBV27	once	NA	TRBJ1-5	CASSSSWRSGNQPQHF	TGTGCCAGCAGTTCTTCCTGGCGGTCGGGCAATCAGCCCCAGCATTTT
TRBV9	NA	NA	TRBJ1-1	CASNIVAAMNTEAFF	TGTGCCAGCAATATAGTAGCAGCCATGAACACTGAAGCTTTCTTT
TRBV11-2	NA	NA	TRBJ1-1	CASSSKILPFISTEAFF	TGTGCCAGCAGCTCCAAAATCCTTCCCTTTATTAGCACTGAAGCTTTCTTT
TRBV4-3	few	NA	TRBJ1-1	CASSPSAQGHTEAFF	TGCGCCAGCAGCCCCTCCGCACAGGGACACACTGAAGCTTTCTTT
TRBV18	few	NA	TRBJ2-1	CASSPSNEQFF	TGTGCCAGCTCACCGTCAAATGAGCAGTTCTTC
TRBV5-4	NA	TRBD2	TRBJ2-3	CASSLEGEVERGITDTQYF	TGTGCCAGCAGCTTGGAGGGGGAGGTTGAGCGGGGGATCACAGATACGCAGTATTTT
TRBV4-1	NA	TRBD1	TRBJ2-3	CASSQDMGVGDRYTDTQYF	TGCGCCAGCAGCCAAGATATGGGGGTCGGGGACAGGTACACAGATACGCAGTATTTT
TRBV4-3	NA	TRBD2	TRBJ2-7	CASSQDKLAVALSNEQYF	TGCGCCAGCAGCCAAGATAAGCTAGCGGTGGCTCTAAGCAACGAGCAGTACTTC
TRBV4-1	NA	NA	TRBJ1-1	CASSPHPRNMNTEAFF	TGCGCCAGCAGCCCCCACCCGCGGAACATGAACACTGAAGCTTTCTTT
TRBV28	NA	NA	TRBJ2-1	CASSLETSNGSYNEQFF	TGTGCCAGCAGTCTAGAGACTAGTAATGGCTCCTACAATGAGCAGTTCTTC
TRBV4-1	NA	TRBD1	TRBJ2-1	CASSRAFYRGLHTGADNEQFF	TGCGCCAGCAGCCGAGCTTTTTACAGGGGGCTGCACACGGGGGCCGACAATGAGCAGTTCTTC
TRBV5-1	NA	NA	TRBJ2-3	CASSLHWSTDTQYF	TGCGCCAGCAGCTTGCACTGGAGCACAGATACGCAGTATTTT
TRBV25-1	once	TRBD1	TRBJ1-4	CASSEFGTGGLGEKLFF	TGTGCCAGCAGTGAATTCGGGACAGGGGGCTTGGGGGAAAAACTGTTTTTT
TRBV29-1	NA	NA	TRBJ1-6	CSVREADGSPLHF	TGCAGCGTGAGGGAGGCGGATGGTTCACCCCTCCACTTT
TRBV2	NA	TRBD2	TRBJ2-1	CASRGDYLYNEQFF	TGTGCCAGCAGGGGGGACTACCTCTACAATGAGCAGTTCTTC
TRBV5-5	few	NA	TRBJ1-1	CASSFTGKGTEAFF	TGTGCCAGCAGCTTTACAGGGAAAGGCACTGAAGCTTTCTTT
TRBV6-1	NA	NA	TRBJ2-7	CASSLDTGSEYF	TGTGCCAGCAGTCTAGACACAGGGTCAGAGTACTTC
TRBV4-1	few	TRBD2	TRBJ2-1	CASSQGGGLAAYNEQFF	TGCGCCAGCAGCCAAGGGGGGGGACTAGCGGCCTACAATGAGCAGTTCTTC
TRBV27	NA	NA	TRBJ1-4	CASSRGDGGKLFF	TGTGCCAGCAGTCGGGGGGACGGAGGAAAACTGTTTTTT
TRBV12-5	NA	NA	TRBJ1-3	CASGLDTGLSSGNTIYF	TGTGCTAGTGGTTTGGACACAGGGCTTTCCTCTGGAAACACCATATATTTT
TRBV7-2	NA	TRBD1	TRBJ2-5	CASSSTGEETQYF	TGTGCCAGCAGCTCGACAGGGGAAGAGACCCAGTACTTC
TRBV29-1	NA	TRBD1	TRBJ2-2	CSGTGSGELFF	TGCAGCGGGACAGGGTCCGGGGAGCTGTTTTTT
TRBV11-3	NA	NA	TRBJ1-5	CASSFNSLPTRDYHQPQHF	TGTGCCAGCAGCTTCAACTCCCTCCCCACCCGGGACTACCATCAGCCCCAGCATTTT
TRBV11-2	NA	NA	TRBJ1-1	CASSLDHEAAEAFF	TGTGCCAGCAGCTTAGATCACGAGGCCGCTGAAGCTTTCTTT
TRBV7-2	NA	TRBD2	TRBJ2-2	CASSPPGLAGGSGELFF	TGTGCCAGCAGCCCACCGGGACTAGCGGGGGGGTCCGGGGAGCTGTTTTTT
TRBV7-9	NA	NA	TRBJ1-1	CASSPRRALNTEAFF	TGTGCCAGCAGCCCAAGGCGGGCCTTGAACACTGAAGCTTTCTTT
TRBV9	NA	TRBD1	TRBJ1-5	CASSVDDRVSQPQHF	TGTGCCAGCAGCGTAGATGACAGGGTGAGTCAGCCCCAGCATTTT
TRBV7-2	few	TRBD2	TRBJ2-1	CASSVHPTSESPYNEQFF	TGTGCCAGCAGCGTCCATCCAACTAGCGAATCTCCCTACAATGAGCAGTTCTTC
TRBV19	few	TRBD1	TRBJ1-5	CASSMDRGRRGPQHF	TGTGCCAGTAGTATGGACAGGGGCCGCCGGGGGCCCCAGCATTTT
TRBV28	NA	TRBD2	TRBJ2-1	CASSCTSGALYNEQFF	TGTGCCAGCAGTTGTACTAGCGGGGCATTATACAATGAGCAGTTCTTC
TRBV7-9	NA	NA	TRBJ2-1	CASSREYNEQFF	TGTGCCAGCAGCCGGGAATACAATGAGCAGTTCTTC
TRBV4-1	NA	NA	TRBJ2-7	CASSHARLGDYEQYF	TGCGCCAGCAGCCACGCCCGACTGGGAGACTACGAGCAGTACTTC
TRBV28	few	TRBD2	TRBJ2-7	CASSFEAGGLGEQYF	TGTGCCAGCAGTTTCGAGGCCGGGGGACTAGGGGAGCAGTACTTC